The 14 T cell receptor beta chains below all came from one sample that was sequenced in a study of T-cell memory formation after mild COVID-19. TCRdb reanalysed the 5' RACE reads using MiXCR and keeps one entry per CDR3 protein. The sample contains fewer than 150,000 distinct CDR3 sequences, over 15% of which appear only once. Source material: PBMCs or a T cell subset sorted from them (not recorded which). The receptors here all came from a man younger than 30 who had mild COVID-19 (a few samples of this study predate the infection). Cell type and time point are not known.

This clonotype turned up a few times. The junction and the germline gene differ at one end; a read error may be behind it. The V and J genes are TRBV2 and TRBJ1-5; D is ambiguous. This CDR3 is 12 amino acids long. The germline V gene has CDR1 SNHLY and CDR2 FYNNEI. The CDR3 is CASGESTQPQHF. CDR3 DNA: TGTGCCAGCGGTGAGTCGACTCAGCCCCAGCATTTT.

The V gene is TRBV5-4, the J gene TRBJ2-7, with 7 bases that match TRBD1. Trimming cost V 4 bases and J 4 bases; bases outside gene matches: 5. CDR1 is SGHNT and CDR2 is YYREEE in the germline V gene (reference sequence). The CDR3 totals 13 residues. CDR3 nucleotide sequence: TGTGCCAGCAGCCCGGGACAGAAGTACGAGCAGTACTTC. It is translated as CASSPGQKYEQYF.

As DNA, the CDR3 is TGTGCCAGCAGCGTAGTTGGCAGCGAAGCTTTCTTT. It specifies CASSVVGSEAFF. V usage is TRBV9 and J usage is TRBJ1-1, with unresolved D. The length of the CDR3 is 12 residues. V dropped 0 bases and J dropped 8 bases, with 8 bases sitting between them. CDR1 and CDR2 from the germline V gene are SGDLS and YYNGEE.

This chain joins TRBV6-2 or TRBV6-3 and TRBJ1-1; no definite D call. The CDR3 is 13 amino acids. The V and J ends lost 8 bases and 1 base respectively, with 11 bases between them. CDR1 is MNHEY, CDR2 SVGEGT, per germline. CDR3 DNA: TGTGCCAGCCTCCCCGCGGGGAACACTGAAGCTTTCTTT. Encoded protein: CASLPAGNTEAFF.

This clonotype was picked up a small number of times. The V gene is TRBV4-3, the J gene TRBJ1-2, with TRBD1 matching 7 bases. The length of the CDR3 is 14 residues. With 0 bases clipped from V and 8 bases from J, the junction kept 6 bases outside the gene matches. Germline CDR1 is LGHNA and CDR2 is YSLEER. In nucleotides, the CDR3 is TGCGCCAGCAGCCAAGATACAGGGGTGAGCGGCTACACCTTC. Translated: CASSQDTGVSGYTF.

The V call is TRBV4-1, the J call TRBJ2-1; maybe TRBD1 (6 bases). The CDR3 length is 15 residues. Germline V gene data show CDR1 as MGHRA and CDR2 as YSYEKL. The germline V and J ends were trimmed by 0 bases and 9 bases, with 15 bases remaining between them. Here the CDR3 reads CASSQEGRGYGEQFF. As DNA, the CDR3 is TGCGCCAGCAGCCAAGAAGGCAGGGGATACGGTGAGCAGTTCTTC.

This clonotype appeared a few times. The rearrangement uses TRBV2 and TRBJ2-7, with 10 bases lining up with TRBD1. Germline V lookup: CDR1 SNHLY, CDR2 FYNNEI. The CDR3 spans 13 residues. The V segment lost 6 bases and the J segment 7 bases; nucleotides outside the gene matches: 6. CDR3 coding DNA: TGTGCCAGCAGCCGGGACAGGGGTGGGGAGCAGTACTTC. As protein: CASSRDRGGEQYF.

The chain couples TRBV5-1 to TRBJ2-6, with D tentatively TRBD1 (5 bases). This CDR3 has 17 amino acids. Per the germline V gene, CDR1 is SGHRS and CDR2 is YFSETQ. The V and J ends lost 0 bases and 4 bases respectively, with 14 bases between them. CDR3 nucleotide sequence: TGCGCCAGCAGCTTGGGGGATGGACACCCCGGGGCCAACGTCCTGACTTTC. It is translated as CASSLGDGHPGANVLTF.

This clonotype was seen a handful of times. The chain's CDR3 is CASSQGAAKNIQYF. Written as DNA, the CDR3 is TGTGCCAGCAGCCAGGGGGCGGCCAAAAACATTCAGTACTTC. The chain uses TRBV7-2 and TRBJ2-4; 8 bases match TRBD1. Germline CDR1 reads SGHTA; CDR2 reads FQGNSA. The length of the CDR3 is 14 residues. V gave up 5 bases and J gave up 1 base; unmatched junction bases: 1.

In DNA, the CDR3 is TGTGCCAGCAGCTTAGAGCGGTTCTCTGGGGCCAACGTCCTGACTTTC. Encoded protein: CASSLERFSGANVLTF. The V gene is TRBV7-2, the J gene TRBJ2-6, with D perhaps matching TRBD2 (5 bases). Trimming removed 1 base at V and 0 bases at J, with 7 bases between. This CDR3 spans 16 amino acids. Germline CDR1 is SGHTA and CDR2 is FQGNSA.

This clonotype came up many times. The V call is TRBV5-1, the J call TRBJ2-1, with 9 bases identical to TRBD1. The V and J ends lost 6 bases and 9 bases, in that order; junction bases with no gene match: 13. The germline CDR1 and CDR2 sequences are SGHRS and YFSETQ. CDR3 length: 15 amino acids. The CDR3 here is CASTVPGQGQGEQFF. CDR3 sequence (DNA): TGCGCCAGCACCGTCCCGGGACAGGGACAGGGTGAGCAGTTCTTC.

The genes are TRBV11-2 and TRBJ2-7; the D call may be TRBD1 or TRBD2 (5 bases each). With 1 base removed from V and 6 bases from J, the gap between germline ends came to 10 bases. This CDR3 contains 13 residues. The germline V gene has CDR1 SGHAT and CDR2 FQNNGV. The CDR3 DNA reads TGTGCCAGCAGCTTAGGATCGGGGCTCGAGCAGTACGTC. Translation: CASSLGSGLEQYV.

The table lists this clonotype with a few counts. V gene TRBV7-2 combines with J gene TRBJ2-3; D not resolved. Germline V CDR1 and CDR2: SGHTA, FQGNSA. V gave up 3 bases and J gave up 3 bases, with 13 bases separating them. The CDR3 consists of 15 residues. The CDR3 here is CASSFSLAQTDTQYF. CDR3 DNA sequence: TGTGCCAGCAGCTTCTCCCTGGCTCAGACAGATACGCAGTATTTT.

This clonotype appeared a few times. The CDR3 DNA sequence: TGTGCCACCAGTGCCGCACTAGTTAGCTCCTACAATGAGCAGTTCTTC. This sequence encodes CATSAALVSSYNEQFF. V usage is TRBV24-1 and J usage is TRBJ2-1; the D gene is possibly TRBD2 (5 bases). In germline, CDR1 is KGHDR, CDR2 SFDVKD. The CDR3 length is 16 residues. The V gene lost 5 bases and the J gene lost 0 bases, with 13 bases spanning the gap.